The subject of this entry is one TCR beta chain. Cohort placement rested on clinical history that participants reported themselves. The CDR3 is made up of 13 amino acids. Trimming removed 5 bases from V and 5 bases from J; junction bases left unmatched: 3. CDR1 and CDR2 from the germline V gene are MNHNY and SVGAGI (reference sequence). Assay: immunoSEQ multiplex PCR; the TCRdb copy retains only in-frame clones and omits some. This table holds 150,000 to 200,000 clones, about 85% found once. The data originate from a study of blood T cell repertoires in COVID-19. Sequenced material: PBMCs or T cells enriched from blood (not recorded which). The receptor was derived from a man in his forties or fifties who had recovered from COVID-19. The chain joins TRBV6-6 to TRBJ1-2, with TRBD1 matching over 9 bases. The CDR3 spells CASSNGQGYGYTF. CDR3 in DNA: TGTGCCAGCAGTAATGGACAGGGGTATGGCTACACCTTC.